The T cell receptor beta chain described here comes from a study of patients and donors after allogeneic stem cell transplantation. Germline V gene sequence: CDR1 KGHDR, CDR2 SFDVKD. V shed 3 bases and J shed 4 bases, with 14 bases lying between them. The CDR3 is 15 amino acids. TCRdb itself ran the RT-PCR reads through MiXCR, one entry per CDR3 protein. This sample has about a million distinct CDR3 sequences, with approximately 19% found just once. The genes are TRBV24-1 and TRBJ1-2; D is undetermined. Sequenced material: blood, either unsorted or a sorted T cell fraction (not recorded which). This sequence was found in a human donor who was either an allogeneic HSCT recipient or a stem cell or donor lymphocyte infusion donor (not recorded which). It is not recorded whose cells these are; they may come from a transplant donor. This CDR3 is CATSDAPLTSYGYTF. The CDR3 DNA sequence: TGTGCCACCAGTGATGCCCCATTGACATCCTATGGCTACACCTTC.